A single sample is the source of the 12 T cell receptor beta chains below, sequenced in a study of blood T cell repertoires in COVID-19. Generated by immunoSEQ multiplex PCR, the TCRdb table keeps only in-frame clones and is missing some. The data show about 150,000 clones, with approximately 84% seen just once and over 11% held by the top ten. Sequenced: peripheral blood. These receptors originate from a woman of 80 years or more with acute or convalescent COVID-19.

The chain links TRBV5-1 to TRBJ2-7; 9 nucleotides match TRBD2. In germline, CDR1 is SGHRS, CDR2 YFSETQ. The CDR3 consists of 14 residues. The ends lost 4 bases at V and 5 bases at J; junction bases unmatched: 7. The CDR3 protein is CASSVGAGGNEQYF. As DNA, the CDR3 is TGCGCCAGCAGCGTGGGGGCGGGAGGGAACGAGCAGTACTTC.

The chain uses TRBV2 and TRBJ1-5; D unresolved. V shed 1 base and J shed 3 bases, with 7 bases lying between them. CDR3 size: 14 residues. The germline V gene has CDR1 SNHLY and CDR2 FYNNEI. The CDR3, as DNA: TGTGCCAGCAGTGAAGTGGCATACAATCAGCCCCAGCATTTT. This sequence encodes CASSEVAYNQPQHF.

This clone has just a few counts. The chain links TRBV25-1 to TRBJ2-2; the D gene is possibly TRBD1 (6 bases). CDR3 size: 15 residues. Germline CDR1 is MGHDK and CDR2 is SYGVNS. Trimming left V 4 bases short and J 0 bases short, with 9 bases between. CDR3 coding DNA: TGTGCCAGCAGTGTAACAGGGTCGAACACCGGGGAGCTGTTTTTT. Its translation is CASSVTGSNTGELFF.

This chain uses TRBV5-1 with TRBJ2-2; TRBD1 agrees at 9 bases. CDR1 is SGHRS, CDR2 YFSETQ, per germline. CDR3 length: 14 amino acids. V was clipped by 5 bases and J by 6 bases; unmatched bases: 5. The DNA for the CDR3 is TGCGCCAGCAGAAGACAGGGGGAGTCCGGGGAGCTGTTTTTT. It encodes CASRRQGESGELFF.

The chain employs TRBV5-4 and TRBJ2-7; D perhaps matches TRBD1 (7 bases). V was clipped by 4 bases and J by 0 bases, with 11 bases between them. The V gene's germline CDR1 is SGHNT and CDR2 YYREEE (reference sequence). The CDR3 spans 14 residues. The CDR3 DNA is TGTGCCAGCAGCGGGCAGGGGGGCTCCTACGAGCAGTACTTC. It yields the protein CASSGQGGSYEQYF. The variable domain in full, completed from reference TRBV5-4 and TRBJ2-7, reads ETGVTQSPTHLIKTRGQQVTLRCSSQSGHNTVSWYQQALGQGPQFIFQYYREEENGRGNFPPRFSGLQFPNYSSELNVNALELDDSALYLCASSGQGGSYEQYFGPGTRLTVT.

The chain uses TRBV6-6 and TRBJ1-2; weak D call: TRBD1 (5 bases). The length of the CDR3 is 15 residues. Trimming took 6 bases from V and 3 from J, leaving 17 bases between them. Germline CDR1 and CDR2: MNHNY and SVGAGI (reference sequence). The CDR3 sequence: CASSTQAGGDYGYTF. CDR3 coding DNA: TGTGCCAGCAGCACACAGGCTGGAGGGGACTATGGCTACACCTTC.

The rearrangement uses TRBV28 and TRBJ1-3, with 7 bases that match TRBD1. In germline, CDR1 is MDHEN, CDR2 SYDVKM. The CDR3 runs 17 residues. V shed 3 bases, J shed 3 bases, and the junction held 11 bases outside the gene matches. This CDR3 reads CASSLEVAGGVGNTIYF. CDR3 nucleotides: TGTGCCAGCAGTTTGGAGGTGGCAGGGGGAGTTGGAAACACCATATATTTT.

V and J are TRBV5-4 and TRBJ1-2; 8 bases line up with TRBD1. V trimming: 2 bases; J trimming: 5 bases; junction bases outside the gene matches: 5. CDR3 length equals 14 residues. Germline V gene data show CDR1 as SGHNT and CDR2 as YYREEE (reference sequence). Here the CDR3 DNA reads TGTGCCAGCAGCTTCCAGGGGGCGAATTATGGCTACACCTTC. Its protein product is CASSFQGANYGYTF.

V and J are TRBV2 and TRBJ2-1; 8 nucleotides agree with TRBD2. V shed 6 bases and J 3 bases; nucleotides not matched to a gene: 4. The length of the CDR3 is 14 residues. Germline values: CDR1 SNHLY, CDR2 FYNNEI. The CDR3 loop reads CASRIREGYNEQFF. The DNA for the CDR3 is TGTGCCAGCAGGATCCGGGAGGGCTACAATGAGCAGTTCTTC.

The genes are TRBV28 and TRBJ2-3, with 7 bases that match TRBD1. J gave up 1 base and V 5 bases, and 12 bases lay outside the gene matches. This CDR3 has 17 amino acids. Looked up from germline, CDR1 is MDHEN and CDR2 is SYDVKM. The CDR3, as DNA: TGTGCCAGCAGTCCAATACAACGGGACAGCCGCACAGATACGCAGTATTTT. It codes for CASSPIQRDSRTDTQYF.

The gene calls are TRBV5-4 and TRBJ2-5; a possible D gene is TRBD1 (5 bases). Trimming cost V 0 bases and J 4 bases, with 10 bases left between them. Germline CDR1 reads SGHNT; CDR2 reads YYREEE (reference sequence). This CDR3 is 14 amino acids long. In DNA form, the CDR3 reads TGTGCCAGCAGCTTGGTTGGGGCGCCAGAGACCCAGTACTTC. It translates to CASSLVGAPETQYF. The full variable domain, with the rest looked up from reference TRBV5-4 and TRBJ2-5, is ETGVTQSPTHLIKTRGQQVTLRCSSQSGHNTVSWYQQALGQGPQFIFQYYREEENGRGNFPPRFSGLQFPNYSSELNVNALELDDSALYLCASSLVGAPETQYFGPGTRLLVL.

This chain links TRBV6-1 with TRBJ1-2; 9 nucleotides line up with TRBD1. The V and J ends lost 1 base and 4 bases, in that order; junction bases with no gene match: 16. Germline CDR1 is MNHNS and CDR2 is SASEGT. The CDR3 loop spans 19 amino acids. The CDR3 sequence: CASSEGSPGQGYSGYGYTF. For the CDR3, the DNA is TGTGCCAGCAGTGAAGGCAGTCCGGGACAGGGATACTCCGGCTATGGCTACACCTTC.